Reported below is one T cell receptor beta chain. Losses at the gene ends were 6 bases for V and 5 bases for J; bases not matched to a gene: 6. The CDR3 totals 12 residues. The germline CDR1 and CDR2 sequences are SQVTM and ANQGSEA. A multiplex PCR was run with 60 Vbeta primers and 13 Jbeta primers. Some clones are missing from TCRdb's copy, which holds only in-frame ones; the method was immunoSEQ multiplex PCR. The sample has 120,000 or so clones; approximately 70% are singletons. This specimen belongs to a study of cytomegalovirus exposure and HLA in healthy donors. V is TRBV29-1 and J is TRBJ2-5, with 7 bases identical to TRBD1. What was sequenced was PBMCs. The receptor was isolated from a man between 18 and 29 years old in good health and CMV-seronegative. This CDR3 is CSVPQGRETQYF. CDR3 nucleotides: TGCAGCGTCCCACAGGGGCGGGAGACCCAGTACTTC. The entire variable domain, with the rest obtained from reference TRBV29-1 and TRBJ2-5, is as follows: SAVISQKPSRDICQRGTSLTIQCQVDSQVTMMFWYRQQPGQSLTLIATANQGSEATYESGFVIDKFPISRPNLTFSTLTVSNMSPEDSSIYLCSVPQGRETQYFGPGTRLLVL.